This T cell receptor (beta chain) came from a study of blood T cells in healthy people across ages. Combining a sample-barcoded 5' primer with a J-beta primer mix, a second PCR ran for roughly 7 to 11 cycles. TCRdb redid the calling of the 5' RACE reads with MiXCR, one entry per CDR3 protein. This repertoire shows 450,000 to 650,000 distinct CDR3 sequences, nearly 25% found once; its top ten account for approximately 10%. This clonotype was observed a few times. The length of the CDR3 is 15 residues. The ends lost 5 bases at V and 2 bases at J; junction bases unmatched: 6. The germline V gene has CDR1 SGDLS and CDR2 YYNGEE. This sample also belongs to another study, concerning T cells of mothers and their children.

The sequencing sample was made of blood. V is TRBV9 and J is TRBJ1-3, with 8 nucleotides matching TRBD1. This sequence was found in a boy aged 5-17 years in good health. CDR3 sequence reads: CASSLDRGPGNTIYF. The CDR3 nucleotides are TGTGCCAGCAGTCTCGACAGGGGCCCTGGAAACACCATATATTTT.